A single T cell receptor beta chain is shown here with its context. Antigen unknown. With 5 bases clipped from V and 6 bases from J, the junction kept 9 bases outside the gene matches. The germline V gene has CDR1 MNHEY and CDR2 SVGAGI. The length of the CDR3 is 15 residues. This sample stems from a study of graft-versus-host responses after intestinal transplantation. Study overall: Recipients had transplants, and these were multivisceral, liver-intestinal, or isolated intestinal. Every recipient had anti-thymocyte globulin induction and around 3 years of tacrolimus plus steroids. Whole-study results and caveats: The highest levels of circulating GvH clones went along with early declines in HvG clones after transplant.

Sequenced by immunoSEQ multiplex PCR; TCRdb stores in-frame clones only, minus some. In the table there are about 51,000 clones, 89% of which are singletons. The starting material was unstimulated CD4+ T cells sorted from spleen or lymph node cells, obtained before transplant. This receptor was obtained from a human donor who was the organ donor for an intestinal transplant. The chain links TRBV6-5 to TRBJ2-1, with 8 bases aligning to TRBD1. The CDR3 coding sequence is TGTGCCAGCAGTCACCAGGGGGCGGCCTTCAATGAGCAGTTCTTC. This codes for CASSHQGAAFNEQFF.